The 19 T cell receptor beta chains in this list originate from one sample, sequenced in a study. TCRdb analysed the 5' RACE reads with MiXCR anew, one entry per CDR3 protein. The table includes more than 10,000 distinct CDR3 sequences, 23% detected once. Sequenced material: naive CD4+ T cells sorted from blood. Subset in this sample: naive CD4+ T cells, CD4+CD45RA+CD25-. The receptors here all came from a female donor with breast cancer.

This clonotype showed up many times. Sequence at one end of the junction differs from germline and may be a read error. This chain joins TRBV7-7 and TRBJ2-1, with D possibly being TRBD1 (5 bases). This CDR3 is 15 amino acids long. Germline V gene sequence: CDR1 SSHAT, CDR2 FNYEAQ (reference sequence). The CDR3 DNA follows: TGTGCTAGCAGCTTAGGGTCAGGGCGAGGCAATGAGCAGTTCTTC. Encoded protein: CASSLGSGRGNEQFF.

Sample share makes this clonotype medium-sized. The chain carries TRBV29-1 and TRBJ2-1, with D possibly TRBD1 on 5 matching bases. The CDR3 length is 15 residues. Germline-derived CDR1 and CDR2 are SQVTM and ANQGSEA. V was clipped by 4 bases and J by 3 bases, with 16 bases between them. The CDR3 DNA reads TGCAGCGTTGTAAAGGGGCTGGCCTACTACAATGAGCAGTTCTTC. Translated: CSVVKGLAYYNEQFF.

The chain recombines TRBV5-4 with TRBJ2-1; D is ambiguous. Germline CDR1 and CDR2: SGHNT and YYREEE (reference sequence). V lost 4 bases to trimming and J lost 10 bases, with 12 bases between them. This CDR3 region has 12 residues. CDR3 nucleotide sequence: TGTGCCAGCAGCCATGCGAACAGAGAGCAGTTCTTC. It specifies CASSHANREQFF.

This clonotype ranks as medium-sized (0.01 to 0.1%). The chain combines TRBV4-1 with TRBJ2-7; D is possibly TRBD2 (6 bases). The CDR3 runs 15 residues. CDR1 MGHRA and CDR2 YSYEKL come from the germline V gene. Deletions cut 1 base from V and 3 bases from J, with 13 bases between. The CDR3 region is CASSQARGTDYEQYF. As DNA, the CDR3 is TGCGCCAGCAGCCAAGCCCGCGGGACCGACTACGAGCAGTACTTC.

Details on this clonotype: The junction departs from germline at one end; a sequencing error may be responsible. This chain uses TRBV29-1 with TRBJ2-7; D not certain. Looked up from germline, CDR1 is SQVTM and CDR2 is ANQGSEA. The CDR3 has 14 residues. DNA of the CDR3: TGCAGCGTTGAAAATTGGGCCTCTTCGGGCGAGCCGTACTTC. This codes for CSVENWASSGEPYF.

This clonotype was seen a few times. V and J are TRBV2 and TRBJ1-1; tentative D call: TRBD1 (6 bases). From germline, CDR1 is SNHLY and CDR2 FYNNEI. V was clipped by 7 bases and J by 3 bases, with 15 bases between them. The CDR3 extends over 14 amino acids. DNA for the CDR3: TGTGCCAGCACTTCTTGGGGGCACGACACTGAAGCTTTCTTT. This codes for CASTSWGHDTEAFF.

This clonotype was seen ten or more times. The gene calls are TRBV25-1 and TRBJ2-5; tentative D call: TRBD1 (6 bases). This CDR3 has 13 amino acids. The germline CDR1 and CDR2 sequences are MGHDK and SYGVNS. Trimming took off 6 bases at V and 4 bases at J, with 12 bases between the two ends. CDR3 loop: CASSRSRGETQYF. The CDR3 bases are TGTGCCAGCAGCCGGAGCAGGGGAGAGACCCAGTACTTC.

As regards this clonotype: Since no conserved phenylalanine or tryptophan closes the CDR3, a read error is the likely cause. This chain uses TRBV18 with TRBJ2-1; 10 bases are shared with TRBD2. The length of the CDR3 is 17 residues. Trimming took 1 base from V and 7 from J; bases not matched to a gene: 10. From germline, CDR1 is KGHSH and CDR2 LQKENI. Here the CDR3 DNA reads TGTGCCAGCTCACCACGGTCTAGCGGGAGTTTGAAAAATGAGCAGTTCTCC. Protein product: CASSPRSSGSLKNEQFS.

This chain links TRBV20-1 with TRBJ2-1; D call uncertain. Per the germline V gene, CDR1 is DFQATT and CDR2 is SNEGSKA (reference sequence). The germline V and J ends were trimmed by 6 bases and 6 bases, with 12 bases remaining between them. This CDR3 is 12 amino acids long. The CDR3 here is CSASSGCNEQFF. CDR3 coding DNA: TGCAGTGCATCGTCTGGCTGCAATGAGCAGTTCTTC.

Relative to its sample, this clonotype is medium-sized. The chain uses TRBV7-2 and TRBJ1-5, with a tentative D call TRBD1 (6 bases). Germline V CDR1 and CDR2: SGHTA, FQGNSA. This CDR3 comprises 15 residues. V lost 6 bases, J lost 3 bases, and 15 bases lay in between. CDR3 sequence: CASRQNRDLNQPQHF. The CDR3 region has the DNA TGTGCCAGCAGACAAAACAGGGACCTCAATCAGCCCCAGCATTTT. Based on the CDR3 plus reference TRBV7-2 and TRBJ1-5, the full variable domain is GAGVSQSPSNKVTEKGKDVELRCDPISGHTALYWYRQSLGQGLEFLIYFQGNSAPDKSGLPSDRFSAERTGGSVSTLTIQRTQQEDSAVYLCASRQNRDLNQPQHFGDGTRLSIL.

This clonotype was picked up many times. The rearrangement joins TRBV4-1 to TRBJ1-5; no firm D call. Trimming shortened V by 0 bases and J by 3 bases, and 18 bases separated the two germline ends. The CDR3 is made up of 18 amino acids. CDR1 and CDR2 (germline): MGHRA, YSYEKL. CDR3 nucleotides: TGCGCCAGCAGCCAAGATCCCGCAGGAGCGAGGCTCAATCAGCCCCAGCATTTT. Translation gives CASSQDPAGARLNQPQHF.

CDR3 sequence (DNA): TGCAGTGCTAGATCGGGGGGAGGAATTAGGACTGAAGCTTTCTTT. Translation gives CSARSGGGIRTEAFF. This chain uses TRBV20-1 with TRBJ1-1, with D possibly being TRBD1 (5 bases). CDR1 and CDR2 from the germline V gene are DFQATT and SNEGSKA (reference sequence). V lost 2 bases and J lost 5, with 18 bases in between. The CDR3 totals 15 residues.

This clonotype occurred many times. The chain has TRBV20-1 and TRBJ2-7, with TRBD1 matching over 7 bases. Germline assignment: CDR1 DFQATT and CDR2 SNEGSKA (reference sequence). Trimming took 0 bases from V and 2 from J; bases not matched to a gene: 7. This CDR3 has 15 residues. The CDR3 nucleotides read TGCAGTGCTAGAGATCGTTACAGGGGTCCCTACGAGCAGTACTTC. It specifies CSARDRYRGPYEQYF.

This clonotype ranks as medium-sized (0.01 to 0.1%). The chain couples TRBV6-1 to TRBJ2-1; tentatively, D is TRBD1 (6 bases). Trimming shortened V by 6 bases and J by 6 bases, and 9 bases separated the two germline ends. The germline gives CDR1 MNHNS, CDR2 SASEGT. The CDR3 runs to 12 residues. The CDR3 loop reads CASRPDSNEQFF. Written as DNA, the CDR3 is TGTGCCAGCAGACCGGACAGCAATGAGCAGTTCTTC.

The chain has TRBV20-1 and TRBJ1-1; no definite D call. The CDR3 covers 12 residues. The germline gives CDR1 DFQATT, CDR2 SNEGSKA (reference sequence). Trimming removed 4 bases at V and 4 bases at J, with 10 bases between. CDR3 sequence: CSATGSGTEAFF. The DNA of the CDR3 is TGCAGTGCTACCGGGAGCGGCACTGAAGCTTTCTTT.

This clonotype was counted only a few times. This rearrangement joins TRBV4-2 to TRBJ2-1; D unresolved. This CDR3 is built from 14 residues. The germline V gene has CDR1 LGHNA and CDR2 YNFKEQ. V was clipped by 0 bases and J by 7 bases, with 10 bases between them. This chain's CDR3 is CASSQDYGANEQFF. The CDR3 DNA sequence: TGTGCCAGCAGCCAAGATTATGGAGCTAATGAGCAGTTCTTC.

This CDR3 is CVSSFRDPSLGEQFF. The CDR3 nucleotides read TGTGTTAGCAGTTTTCGGGACCCTAGCTTGGGGGAGCAGTTCTTC. V is TRBV12-3 or TRBV12-4 and J is TRBJ2-1, with D perhaps matching TRBD1 or TRBD2 (5 bases each). The CDR3 contains 15 residues.

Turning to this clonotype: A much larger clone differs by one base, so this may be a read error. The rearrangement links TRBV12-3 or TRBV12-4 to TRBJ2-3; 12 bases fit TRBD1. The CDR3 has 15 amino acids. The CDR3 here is CTSTTTGQGAKTQYF. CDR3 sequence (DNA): TGTACCAGCACCACGACGGGACAGGGGGCAAAAACGCAGTATTTT.

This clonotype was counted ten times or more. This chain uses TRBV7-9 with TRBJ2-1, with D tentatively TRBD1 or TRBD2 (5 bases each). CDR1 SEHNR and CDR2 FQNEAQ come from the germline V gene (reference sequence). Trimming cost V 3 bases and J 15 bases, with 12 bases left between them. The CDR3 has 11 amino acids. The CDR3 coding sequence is TGTGCCAGCAGCTTCGGGGACGGCGGGTTCTTC. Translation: CASSFGDGGFF.